These 5 T cell receptor beta chains were sequenced from one sample in a study of blood T cells in healthy people across ages. It was with a sample-barcoded 5' primer and a J-beta primer mix that a second PCR of roughly 7 to 11 cycles was run. TCRdb re-called the 5' RACE reads through MiXCR, storing one row per CDR3 protein. The sample lists over 1,200,000 distinct CDR3 sequences; roughly 60% were seen once. Sequenced sample: blood. The receptors shown here come from a man aged 18 to 30 in good health.

CDR3 region: CASSSGGMAGYGYTF. The CDR3 bases are TGCGCCAGCAGCTCGGGGGGGATGGCCGGCTATGGCTACACCTTC. V and J are TRBV5-1 and TRBJ1-2; D perhaps matches TRBD1 (5 bases). Deletions cut 3 bases from V and 4 bases from J, with 16 bases between. This CDR3 has 15 amino acids. CDR1 SGHRS and CDR2 YFSETQ come from the germline V gene.

The rearrangement joins TRBV27 to TRBJ2-1; TRBD1 matches 9 bases. Germline CDR1 reads MNHEY; CDR2 reads SMNVEV (reference sequence). This CDR3 is 13 amino acids long. The J segment lost 14 bases and the V segment lost 5 bases, leaving 10 bases of the junction unmatched. CDR3 loop: CASSHRDRDWEFF. The DNA for the CDR3 is TGTGCCAGCAGTCATAGGGACAGGGATTGGGAGTTCTTC.

This clonotype was detected only a few times. V gene TRBV2 combines with J gene TRBJ2-7; TRBD2 matches at 7 bases. The CDR3 loop spans 16 amino acids. With V trimmed by 1 base and J by 3 bases, 9 bases remained unmatched. Germline values: CDR1 SNHLY, CDR2 FYNNEI. The CDR3 protein is CASSEGRAGVGYEQYF. CDR3 sequence (DNA): TGTGCCAGCAGTGAAGGCCGGGCGGGGGTTGGCTACGAGCAGTACTTC.

The V gene is TRBV6-1, the J gene TRBJ2-5; D unresolved. The CDR3 totals 14 residues. Trimming took 8 bases from V and 5 from J, leaving 18 bases between them. Germline CDR1 and CDR2: MNHNS and SASEGT. The DNA for the CDR3 is TGTGCCAGCTCTCGGCTCCTGTTCATTGAGACCCAGTACTTC. Amino acids: CASSRLLFIETQYF.

V gene TRBV20-1 combines with J gene TRBJ2-7; D not resolved. The germline gives CDR1 DFQATT, CDR2 SNEGSKA (reference sequence). The V end lost 1 base, the J end lost 3 bases, and 10 bases lay between the germline ends. The CDR3 length is 13 residues. The CDR3 loop reads CSARGGYNYEQYF. As DNA, the CDR3 is TGCAGTGCTAGAGGCGGATATAACTACGAGCAGTACTTC.